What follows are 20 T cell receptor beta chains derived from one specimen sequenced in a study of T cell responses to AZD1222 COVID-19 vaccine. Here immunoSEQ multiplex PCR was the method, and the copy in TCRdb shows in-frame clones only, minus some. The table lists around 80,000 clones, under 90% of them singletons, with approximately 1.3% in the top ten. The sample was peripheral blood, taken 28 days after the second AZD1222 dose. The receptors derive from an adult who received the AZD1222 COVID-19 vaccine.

The CDR3, as DNA: TGCAGCGTTGTAGGGACAGGGGGCTTTGAAGCTTTCTTT. This translates into CSVVGTGGFEAFF. The chain is built from TRBV29-1 and TRBJ1-1, with 12 bases that match TRBD1. The V gene's germline CDR1 is SQVTM and CDR2 ANQGSEA. V was clipped by 4 bases and J by 7 bases; unmatched bases: 4. This CDR3 comprises 13 residues.

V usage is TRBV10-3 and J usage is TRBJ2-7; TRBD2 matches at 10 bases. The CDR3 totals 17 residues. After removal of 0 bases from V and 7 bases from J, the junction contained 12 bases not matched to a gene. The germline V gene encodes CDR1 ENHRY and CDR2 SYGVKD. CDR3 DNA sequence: TGTGCCATCAGTGAGTCTACGGGCCTAGCGGGAGTTCAGGAGCAGTACTTC. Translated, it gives CAISESTGLAGVQEQYF.

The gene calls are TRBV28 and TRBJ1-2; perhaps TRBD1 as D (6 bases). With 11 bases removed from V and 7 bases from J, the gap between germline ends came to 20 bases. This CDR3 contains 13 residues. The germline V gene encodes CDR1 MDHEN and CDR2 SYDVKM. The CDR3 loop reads CAYTGGGASGYTF. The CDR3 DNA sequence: TGTGCCTACACGGGCGGGGGGGCTTCTGGCTACACCTTC.

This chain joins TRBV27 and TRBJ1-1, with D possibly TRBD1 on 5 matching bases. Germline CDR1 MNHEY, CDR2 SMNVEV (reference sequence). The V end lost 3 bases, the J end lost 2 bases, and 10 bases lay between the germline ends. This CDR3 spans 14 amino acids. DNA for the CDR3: TGTGCCAGCAGTTTGTACAGGAGTAACACTGAAGCTTTCTTT. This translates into CASSLYRSNTEAFF.

CDR3 nucleotides: TGTGCCACCAGTGAGGGCATAAACTACGAGCAGTACTTC. Protein sequence: CATSEGINYEQYF. The chain uses TRBV24-1 and TRBJ2-7; D call uncertain. The CDR3 consists of 13 residues. Germline V lookup: CDR1 KGHDR, CDR2 SFDVKD. V was cut by 4 bases and J by 3 bases, with 9 bases left in between.

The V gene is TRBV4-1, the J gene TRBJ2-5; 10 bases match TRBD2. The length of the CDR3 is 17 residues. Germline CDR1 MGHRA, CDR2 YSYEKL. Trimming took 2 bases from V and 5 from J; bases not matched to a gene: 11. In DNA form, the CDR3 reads TGCGCCAGCAGCCAACCTCTAGCGGGAGATCCGCCCGAGACCCAGTACTTC. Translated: CASSQPLAGDPPETQYF.

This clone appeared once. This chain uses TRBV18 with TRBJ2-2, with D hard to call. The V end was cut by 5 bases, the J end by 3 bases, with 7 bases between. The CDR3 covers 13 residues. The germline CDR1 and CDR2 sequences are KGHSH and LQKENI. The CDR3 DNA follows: TGTGCCAGCTCAGCCCGGGACACCGGGGAGCTGTTTTTT. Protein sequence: CASSARDTGELFF.

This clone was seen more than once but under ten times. CDR3 DNA sequence: TGTGCCAGCAGCAAACTAGCGGGAGGTCATCAGTTCTTC. Its translation: CASSKLAGGHQFF. The chain joins TRBV7-3 to TRBJ2-1; 12 bases line up with TRBD2. Germline CDR1 reads SGHTA; CDR2 reads FQGTGA. The trim removed 5 bases at V and 13 bases at J, leaving 6 bases unmatched. The CDR3 spans 13 residues. The complete variable domain, with remaining parts taken from reference TRBV7-3 and TRBJ2-1, reads GAGVSQTPSNKVTEKGKYVELRCDPISGHTALYWYRQSLGQGPEFLIYFQGTGAADDSGLPNDRFFAVRPEGSVSTLKIQRTERGDSAVYLCASSKLAGGHQFFGPGTRLTVL.

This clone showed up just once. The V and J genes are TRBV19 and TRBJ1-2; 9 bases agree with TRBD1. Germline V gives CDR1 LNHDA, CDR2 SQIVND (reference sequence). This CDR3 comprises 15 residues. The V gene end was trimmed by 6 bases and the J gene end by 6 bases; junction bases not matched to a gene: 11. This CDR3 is CASRPVWTGEDGYTF. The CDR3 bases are TGTGCCAGTAGACCCGTCTGGACAGGGGAGGATGGCTACACCTTC.

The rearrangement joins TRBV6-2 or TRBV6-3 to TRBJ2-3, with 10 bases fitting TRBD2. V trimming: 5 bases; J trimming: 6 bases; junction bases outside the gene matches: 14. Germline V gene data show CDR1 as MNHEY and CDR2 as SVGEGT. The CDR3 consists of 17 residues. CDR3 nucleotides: TGTGCCAGCAGTCGTAGGACTAGCGGAAGGGCCGCTGATACGCAGTATTTT. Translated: CASSRRTSGRAADTQYF.

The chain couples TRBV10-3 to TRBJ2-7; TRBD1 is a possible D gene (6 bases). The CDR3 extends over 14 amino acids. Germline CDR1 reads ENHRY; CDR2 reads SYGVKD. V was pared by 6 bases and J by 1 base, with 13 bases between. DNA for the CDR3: TGTGCCATCAGCACCGGGACACTATCCTACGAGCAGTACTTC. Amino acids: CAISTGTLSYEQYF.

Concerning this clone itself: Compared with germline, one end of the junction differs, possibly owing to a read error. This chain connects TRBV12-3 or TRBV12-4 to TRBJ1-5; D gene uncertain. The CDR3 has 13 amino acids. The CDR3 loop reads CASSLGDDQPQHF. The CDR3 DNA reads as TGTGCCAGCAGCTTAGGCGATGATCAGCCCCAGCATTTT.

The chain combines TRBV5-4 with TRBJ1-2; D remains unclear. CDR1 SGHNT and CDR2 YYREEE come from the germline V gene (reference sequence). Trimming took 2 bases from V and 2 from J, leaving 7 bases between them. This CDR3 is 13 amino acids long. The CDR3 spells CASSFTRNYGYTF. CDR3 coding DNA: TGTGCCAGCAGCTTCACACGGAACTATGGCTACACCTTC.

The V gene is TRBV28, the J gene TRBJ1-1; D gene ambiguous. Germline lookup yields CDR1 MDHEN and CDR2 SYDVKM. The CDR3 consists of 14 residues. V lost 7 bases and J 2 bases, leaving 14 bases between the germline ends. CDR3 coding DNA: TGTGCCAGCATGGAAACGGAAGTTAACACTGAAGCTTTCTTT. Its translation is CASMETEVNTEAFF.

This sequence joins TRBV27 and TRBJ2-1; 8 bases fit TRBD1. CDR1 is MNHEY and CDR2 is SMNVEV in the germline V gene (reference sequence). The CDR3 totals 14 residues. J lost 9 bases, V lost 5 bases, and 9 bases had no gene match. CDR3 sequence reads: CASSPQGEFREQFF. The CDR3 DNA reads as TGTGCCAGCAGTCCACAGGGGGAGTTCCGTGAGCAGTTCTTC.

CDR3 coding DNA: TGTGCCAGCAGTGCCGGGAGGGGGCATAAGTACGAGCAGTACTTC. Translation gives CASSAGRGHKYEQYF. The J gene is TRBJ2-7, the V gene TRBV28; a possible D gene is TRBD2 (8 bases). The CDR3 is 15 residues long. Germline-derived CDR1 and CDR2 are MDHEN and SYDVKM. Trimming removed 5 bases at V and 4 bases at J, with 18 bases between.

The CDR3 sequence: CASSGSGSIYNEQFF. In nucleotides, the CDR3 is TGTGCCAGCAGCGGTAGCGGGAGTATCTACAATGAGCAGTTCTTC. This chain connects TRBV9 to TRBJ2-1, with TRBD2 identical over 9 bases. Trimming cost V 3 bases and J 3 bases; bases outside gene matches: 4. Germline V gene data show CDR1 as SGDLS and CDR2 as YYNGEE. The CDR3 spans 15 residues.

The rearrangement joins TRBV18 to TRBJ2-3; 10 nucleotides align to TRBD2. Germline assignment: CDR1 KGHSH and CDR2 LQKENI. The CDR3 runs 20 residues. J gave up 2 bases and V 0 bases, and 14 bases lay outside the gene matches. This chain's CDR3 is CASSPPQEREGLSDTDTQYF. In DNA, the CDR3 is TGTGCCAGCTCACCACCTCAGGAGCGGGAGGGCCTTTCTGACACAGATACGCAGTATTTT.

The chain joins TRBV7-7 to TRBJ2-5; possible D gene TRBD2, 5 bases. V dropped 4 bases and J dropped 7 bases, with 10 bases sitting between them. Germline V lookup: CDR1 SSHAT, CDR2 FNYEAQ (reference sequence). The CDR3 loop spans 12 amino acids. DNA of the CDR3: TGTGCCAGCAGCTATGAGGGTGGGACCCAGTACTTC. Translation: CASSYEGGTQYF.

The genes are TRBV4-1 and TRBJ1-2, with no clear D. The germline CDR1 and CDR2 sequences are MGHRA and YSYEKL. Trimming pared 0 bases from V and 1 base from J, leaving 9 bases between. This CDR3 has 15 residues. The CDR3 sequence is CASSQDQTINYGYTF. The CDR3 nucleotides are TGCGCCAGCAGCCAAGATCAAACCATTAACTATGGCTACACCTTC.